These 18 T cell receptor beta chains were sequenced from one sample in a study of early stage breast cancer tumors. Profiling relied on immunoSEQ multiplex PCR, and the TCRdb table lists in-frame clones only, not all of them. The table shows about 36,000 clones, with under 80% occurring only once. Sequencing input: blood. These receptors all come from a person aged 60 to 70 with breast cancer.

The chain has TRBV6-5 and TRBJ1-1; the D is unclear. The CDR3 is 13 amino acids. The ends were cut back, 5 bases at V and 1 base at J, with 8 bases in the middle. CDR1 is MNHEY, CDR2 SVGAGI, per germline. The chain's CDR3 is CASSPRENTEAFF. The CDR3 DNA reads TGTGCCAGCAGTCCCAGAGAGAACACTGAAGCTTTCTTT.

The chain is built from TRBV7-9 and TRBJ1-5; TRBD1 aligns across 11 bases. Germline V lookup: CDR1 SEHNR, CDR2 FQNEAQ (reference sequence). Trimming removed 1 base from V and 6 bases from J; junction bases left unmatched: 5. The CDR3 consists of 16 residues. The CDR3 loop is CASSLDGTGGSQPQHF. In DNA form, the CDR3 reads TGTGCCAGCAGCTTAGATGGGACAGGGGGTAGTCAGCCCCAGCATTTT.

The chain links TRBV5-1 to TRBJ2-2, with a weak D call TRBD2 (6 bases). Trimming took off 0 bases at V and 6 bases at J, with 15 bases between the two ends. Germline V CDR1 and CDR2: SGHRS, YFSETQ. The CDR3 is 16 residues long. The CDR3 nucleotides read TGCGCCAGCAGCTTGGCCCCGGTAGGAGGGCCCGGGGAGCTGTTTTTT. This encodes CASSLAPVGGPGELFF.

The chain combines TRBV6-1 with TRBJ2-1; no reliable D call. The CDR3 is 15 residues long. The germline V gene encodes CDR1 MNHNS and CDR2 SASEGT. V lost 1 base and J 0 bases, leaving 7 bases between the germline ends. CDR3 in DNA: TGTGCCAGCAGTGAAGGCCGCAGCTCCTACAATGAGCAGTTCTTC. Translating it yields CASSEGRSSYNEQFF.

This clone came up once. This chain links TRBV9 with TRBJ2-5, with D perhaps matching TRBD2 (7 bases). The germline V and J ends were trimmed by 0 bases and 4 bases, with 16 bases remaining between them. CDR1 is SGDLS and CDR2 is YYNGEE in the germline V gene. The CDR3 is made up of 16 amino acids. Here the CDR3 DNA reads TGTGCCAGCAGCGTAGGGCTGGGGGGGCCGCGAGAGACCCAGTACTTC. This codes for CASSVGLGGPRETQYF.

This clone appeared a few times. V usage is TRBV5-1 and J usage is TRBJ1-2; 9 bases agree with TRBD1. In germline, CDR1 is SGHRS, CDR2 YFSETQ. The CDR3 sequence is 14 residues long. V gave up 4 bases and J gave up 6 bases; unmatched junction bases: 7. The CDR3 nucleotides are TGCGCCAGCAGCATCCGGGACAGGGCCGATGGCTACACCTTC. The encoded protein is CASSIRDRADGYTF.

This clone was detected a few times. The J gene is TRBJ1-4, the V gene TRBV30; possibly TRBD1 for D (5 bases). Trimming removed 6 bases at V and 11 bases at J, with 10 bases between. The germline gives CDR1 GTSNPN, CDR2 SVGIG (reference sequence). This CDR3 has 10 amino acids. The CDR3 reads CACLQGKLFF. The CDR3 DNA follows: TGTGCCTGCCTCCAGGGCAAACTGTTTTTT.

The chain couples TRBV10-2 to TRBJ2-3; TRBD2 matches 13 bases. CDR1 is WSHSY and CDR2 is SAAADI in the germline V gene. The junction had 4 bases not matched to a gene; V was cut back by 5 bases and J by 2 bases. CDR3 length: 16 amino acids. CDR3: CASSFGTSGNTDTQYF. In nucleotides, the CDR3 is TGCGCCAGCAGTTTCGGGACTAGCGGGAACACAGATACGCAGTATTTT.

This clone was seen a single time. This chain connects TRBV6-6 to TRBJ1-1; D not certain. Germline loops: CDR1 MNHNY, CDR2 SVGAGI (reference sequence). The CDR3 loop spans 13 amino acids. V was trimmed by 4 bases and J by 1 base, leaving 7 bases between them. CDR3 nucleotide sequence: TGTGCCAGCAGTTTCAGATGGAACACTGAAGCTTTCTTT. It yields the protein CASSFRWNTEAFF.

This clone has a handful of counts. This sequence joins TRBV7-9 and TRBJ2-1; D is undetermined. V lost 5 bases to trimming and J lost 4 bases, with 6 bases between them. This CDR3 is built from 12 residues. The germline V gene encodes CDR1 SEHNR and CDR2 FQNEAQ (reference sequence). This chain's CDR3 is CASSPGYNEQFF. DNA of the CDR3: TGTGCCAGCAGCCCCGGGTACAATGAGCAGTTCTTC.

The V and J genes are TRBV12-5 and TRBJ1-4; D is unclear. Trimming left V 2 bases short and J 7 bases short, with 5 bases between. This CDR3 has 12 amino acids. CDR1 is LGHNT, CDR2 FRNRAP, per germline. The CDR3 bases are TGTGCTAGTGGTTTGCGGGGTGAAAAACTGTTTTTT. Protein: CASGLRGEKLFF. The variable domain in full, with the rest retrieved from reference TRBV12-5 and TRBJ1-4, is DARVTQTPRHKVTEMGQEVTMRCQPILGHNTVFWYRQTMMQGLELLAYFRNRAPLDDSGMPKDRFSAEMPDATLATLKIQPSEPRDSAVYFCASGLRGEKLFFGSGTQLSVL.

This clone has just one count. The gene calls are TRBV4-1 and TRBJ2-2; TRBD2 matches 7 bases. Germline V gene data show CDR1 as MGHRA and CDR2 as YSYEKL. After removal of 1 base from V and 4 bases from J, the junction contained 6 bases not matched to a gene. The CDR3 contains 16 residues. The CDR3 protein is CASSQGREWRTGELFF. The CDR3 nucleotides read TGCGCCAGCAGCCAAGGGCGGGAGTGGCGCACCGGGGAGCTGTTTTTT.

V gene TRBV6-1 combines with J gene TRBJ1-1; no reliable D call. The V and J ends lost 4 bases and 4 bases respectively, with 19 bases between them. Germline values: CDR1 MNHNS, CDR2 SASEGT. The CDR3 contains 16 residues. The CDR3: CASSVPEDPEGTEAFF. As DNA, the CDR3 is TGTGCCAGCAGTGTCCCTGAGGACCCGGAGGGCACTGAAGCTTTCTTT.

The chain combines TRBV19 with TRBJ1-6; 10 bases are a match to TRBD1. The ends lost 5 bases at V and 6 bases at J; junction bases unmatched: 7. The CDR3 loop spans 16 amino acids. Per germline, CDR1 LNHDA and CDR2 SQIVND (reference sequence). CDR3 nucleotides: TGTGCCAGTAGTTACGACGGGACAGGGGTTAATTCACCCCTCCACTTT. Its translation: CASSYDGTGVNSPLHF.

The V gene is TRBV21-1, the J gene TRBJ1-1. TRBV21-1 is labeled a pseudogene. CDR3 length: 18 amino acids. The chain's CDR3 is CASSFQRGSPHMNTEAFF. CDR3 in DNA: TGTGCCAGCAGCTTTCAACGGGGTTCCCCCCATATGAACACTGAAGCTTTCTTT.

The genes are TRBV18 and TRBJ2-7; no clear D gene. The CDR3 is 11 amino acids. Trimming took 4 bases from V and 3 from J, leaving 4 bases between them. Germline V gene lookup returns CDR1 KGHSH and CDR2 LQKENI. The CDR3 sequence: CASSQDYEQYF. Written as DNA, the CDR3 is TGTGCCAGCTCACAGGACTACGAGCAGTACTTC.

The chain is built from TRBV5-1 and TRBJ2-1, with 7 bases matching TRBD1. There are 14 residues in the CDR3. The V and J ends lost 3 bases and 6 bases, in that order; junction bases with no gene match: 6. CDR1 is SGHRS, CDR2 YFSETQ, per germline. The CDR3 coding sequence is TGCGCCAGCAGCTCCCGACAGGGAACCAATGAGCAGTTCTTC. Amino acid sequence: CASSSRQGTNEQFF.

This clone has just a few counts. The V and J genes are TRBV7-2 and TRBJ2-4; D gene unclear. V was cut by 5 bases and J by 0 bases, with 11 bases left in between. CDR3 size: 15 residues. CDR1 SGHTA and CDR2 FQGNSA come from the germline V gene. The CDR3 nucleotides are TGTGCCAGCAGCGCCCCTCTACTAGCCAAAAACATTCAGTACTTC. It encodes CASSAPLLAKNIQYF.